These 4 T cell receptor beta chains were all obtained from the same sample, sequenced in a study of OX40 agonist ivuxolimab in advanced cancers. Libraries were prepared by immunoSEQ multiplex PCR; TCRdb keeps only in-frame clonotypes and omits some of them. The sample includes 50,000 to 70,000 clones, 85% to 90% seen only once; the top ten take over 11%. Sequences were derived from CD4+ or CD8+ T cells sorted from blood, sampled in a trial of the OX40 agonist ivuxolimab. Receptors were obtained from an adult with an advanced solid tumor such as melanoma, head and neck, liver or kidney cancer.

The CDR3 DNA is TGCGCCAGTGGGGCTGACGAGCAGTACTTC. As protein: CASGADEQYF. The V and J genes are TRBV10-2 and TRBJ2-7; perhaps TRBD1 as D (5 bases). The CDR3 sequence is 10 residues long. Germline values: CDR1 WSHSY, CDR2 SAAADI. V gave up 9 bases and J gave up 5 bases, with 8 bases separating them.

CDR3 in amino acids: CASSFAVGQGTGELFF. The CDR3 bases are TGTGCCAGCAGCTTCGCAGTTGGGCAGGGTACCGGGGAGCTGTTTTTT. The V gene is TRBV5-4, the J gene TRBJ2-2; possibly TRBD1 for D (5 bases). Germline-derived CDR1 and CDR2 are SGHNT and YYREEE (reference sequence). The CDR3 sequence is 16 residues long. V lost 2 bases, J lost 5 bases, and 16 bases lay in between.

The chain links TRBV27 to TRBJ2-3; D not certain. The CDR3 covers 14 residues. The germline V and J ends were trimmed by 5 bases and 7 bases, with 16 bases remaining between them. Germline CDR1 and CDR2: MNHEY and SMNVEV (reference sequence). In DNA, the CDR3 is TGTGCCAGCAGTCCAGGACGGAGCGTGTATACGCAGTATTTT. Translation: CASSPGRSVYTQYF.

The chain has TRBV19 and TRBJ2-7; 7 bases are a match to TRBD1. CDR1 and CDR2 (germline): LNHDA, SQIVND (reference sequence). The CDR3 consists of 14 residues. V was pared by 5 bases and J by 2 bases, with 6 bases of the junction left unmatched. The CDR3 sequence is CASSGTVGPYEQYF. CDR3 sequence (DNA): TGTGCCAGTAGTGGGACAGTCGGGCCCTACGAGCAGTACTTC.